This paragraph covers one TCR beta chain sequence. Its antigen specificity is not known. Per-base qualities were not stored, and no clone one base away is much larger. Counted from cysteine to phenylalanine, this CDR3 has 13 amino acids. Left in the record is the CDR3 DNA by itself, 39 bases read in frame from the first base. Trimming takes 3 bases from V and 2 bases from J, and the germline ends sit 7 bases apart. As encoded in the germline V gene, CDR1 is LGHNA while CDR2 is YSLEER. The entry originates in a study of blood T cell repertoires in COVID-19 (dated by TCRdb to about 2020). At the level of the whole study: The collaborator samples originated in the United States, Italy and Spain and spanned the acute and convalescent phases of COVID-19. The material from the prospective study consisted of cDNA or gDNA derived from T cells, B-cell-depleted T cells, or PBMCs. Subjects who had been exposed to COVID-19, were actively infected with it, or had recovered from it provided the deeply sampled blood TCRbeta repertoires that made up the dataset. The repertoires were released in a freely available public database intended as a resource for research on the immune response to SARS-CoV-2. The samples were drawn from the first 160 participants of the ongoing ImmuneRACE study and from roughly 1,300 subjects provided by 6 global collaborators. Sample metadata almost always included a de-identified subject ID, COVID-19 status, age in years and sex. HLA class I and class II types, where available, came from metadata supplied by the sample provider rather than from assay-based typing. Overall study outcomes, separate from this receptor: The quantity of clinical and demographic metadata differed by source and by participant and was supplied without curation.

Collaborating institutions collected whole blood in K2EDTA tubes following their own protocols. Collaborator samples were shipped for TCRbeta analysis as frozen whole blood, isolated PBMCs, or DNA extracted from either sample type. TCRbeta CDR3 regions were amplified from genomic DNA by means of the immunoSEQ Assay, a bias-controlled multiplex PCR. The authors' analysis ran thus. The number of nucleated cells in each sample was estimated from the amplification of reference gene primers within the assay. To quantify the absolute abundance of each unique TCRbeta CDR3 rearrangement, sequence reads were collapsed and filtered. For each sample, productive Simpson clonality was calculated as the square root of Simpson's diversity index over productive rearrangements. Drawn from immuneACCESS, this table holds only the in-frame rearrangements with V and J called that TCRdb kept. Clones are partly lost; checked studies trace under half to an unresolved V gene and leave the rest unexplained. The V and J calls and the clone size are those of that table, but D and trimming were determined from the DNA. This sample is represented by about 53,000 clones; 65% to 80% of them were singletons. Jointly, the top ten make up just under 15% of the sample.

This TCR came from a human donor with active or convalescent COVID-19. The donor label of this sample is uncertain. Material: peripheral blood. Recombination joined TRBV4-3 with TRBJ1-1; no D gene can be assigned with confidence. The CDR3 reads CASSQEHNTEAFF. DNA sequence: TGCGCCAGCAGCCAGGAGCATAACACTGAAGCTTTCTTT.